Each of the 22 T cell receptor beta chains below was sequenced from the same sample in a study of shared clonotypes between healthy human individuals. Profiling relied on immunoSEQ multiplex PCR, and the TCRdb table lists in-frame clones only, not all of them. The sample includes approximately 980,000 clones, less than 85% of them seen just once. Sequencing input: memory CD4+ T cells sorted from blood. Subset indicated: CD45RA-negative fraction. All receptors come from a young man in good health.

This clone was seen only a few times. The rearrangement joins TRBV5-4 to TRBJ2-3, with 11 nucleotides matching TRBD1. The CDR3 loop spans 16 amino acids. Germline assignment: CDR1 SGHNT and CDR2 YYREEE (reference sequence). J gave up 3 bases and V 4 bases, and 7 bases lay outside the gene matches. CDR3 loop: CASSKGRDRGTDTQYF. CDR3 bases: TGTGCCAGCAGCAAGGGCCGGGACAGGGGGACAGATACGCAGTATTTT.

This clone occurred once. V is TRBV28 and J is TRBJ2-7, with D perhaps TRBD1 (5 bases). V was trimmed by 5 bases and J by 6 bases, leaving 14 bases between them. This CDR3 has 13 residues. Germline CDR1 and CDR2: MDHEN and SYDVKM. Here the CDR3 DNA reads TGTGCCAGCAGTAGGGGTACGTATCGCGAGCAGTACTTC. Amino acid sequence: CASSRGTYREQYF.

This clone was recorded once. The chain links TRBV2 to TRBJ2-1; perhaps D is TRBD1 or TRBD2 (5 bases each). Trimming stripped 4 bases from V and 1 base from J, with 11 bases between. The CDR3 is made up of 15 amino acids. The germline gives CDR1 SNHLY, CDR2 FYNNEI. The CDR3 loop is CASSGGGWSYNEQFF. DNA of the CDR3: TGTGCCAGCAGTGGTGGGGGTTGGTCCTACAATGAGCAGTTCTTC.

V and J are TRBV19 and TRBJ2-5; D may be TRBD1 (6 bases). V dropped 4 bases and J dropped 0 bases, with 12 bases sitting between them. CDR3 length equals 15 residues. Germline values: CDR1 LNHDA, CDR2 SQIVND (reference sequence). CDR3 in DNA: TGTGCCAGTAGTACCACAGGACAGAACCAAGAGACCCAGTACTTC. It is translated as CASSTTGQNQETQYF.

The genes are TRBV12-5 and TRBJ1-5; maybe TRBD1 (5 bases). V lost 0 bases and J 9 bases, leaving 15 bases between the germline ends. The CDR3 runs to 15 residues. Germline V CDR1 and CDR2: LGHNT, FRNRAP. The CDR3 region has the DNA TGTGCTAGTGGTTTGGTACTTGGGGGATTGCGGCCCCAGCATTTT. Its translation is CASGLVLGGLRPQHF.

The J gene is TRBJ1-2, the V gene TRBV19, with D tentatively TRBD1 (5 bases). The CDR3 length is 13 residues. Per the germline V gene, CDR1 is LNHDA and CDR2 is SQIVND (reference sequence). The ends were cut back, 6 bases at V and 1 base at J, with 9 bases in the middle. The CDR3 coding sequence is TGTGCCAGTAGGCCGGGACTTAACTATGGCTACACCTTC. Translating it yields CASRPGLNYGYTF.

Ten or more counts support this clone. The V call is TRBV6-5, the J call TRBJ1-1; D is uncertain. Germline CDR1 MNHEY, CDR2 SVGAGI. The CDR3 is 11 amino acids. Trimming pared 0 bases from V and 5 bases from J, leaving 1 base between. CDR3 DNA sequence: TGTGCCAGCAGTTACTCGACTGAAGCTTTCTTT. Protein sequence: CASSYSTEAFF.

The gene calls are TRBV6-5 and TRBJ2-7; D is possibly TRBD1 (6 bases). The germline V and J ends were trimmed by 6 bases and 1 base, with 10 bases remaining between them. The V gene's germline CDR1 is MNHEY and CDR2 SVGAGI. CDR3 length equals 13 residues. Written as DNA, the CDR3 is TGTGCCAGCAGGAACAGGGATTCCTACGAGCAGTACTTC. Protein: CASRNRDSYEQYF.

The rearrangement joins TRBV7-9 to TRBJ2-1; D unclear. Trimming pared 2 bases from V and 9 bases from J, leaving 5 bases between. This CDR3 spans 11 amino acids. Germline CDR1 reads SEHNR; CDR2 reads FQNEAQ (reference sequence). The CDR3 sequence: CASSLLPEQFF. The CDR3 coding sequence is TGTGCCAGCAGCTTACTACCTGAGCAGTTCTTC.

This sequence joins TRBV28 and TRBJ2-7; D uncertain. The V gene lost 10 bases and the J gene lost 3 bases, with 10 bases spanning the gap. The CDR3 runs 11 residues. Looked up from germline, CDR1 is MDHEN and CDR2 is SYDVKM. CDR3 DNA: TGTGCCACCAGCAATCTCTACGAGCAGTACTTC. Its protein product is CATSNLYEQYF.

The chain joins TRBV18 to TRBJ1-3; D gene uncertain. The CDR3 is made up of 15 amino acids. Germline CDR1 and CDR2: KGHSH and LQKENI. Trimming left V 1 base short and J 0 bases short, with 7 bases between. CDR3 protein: CASSPQPDSGNTIYF. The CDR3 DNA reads TGTGCCAGCTCACCACAACCAGACTCTGGAAACACCATATATTTT.

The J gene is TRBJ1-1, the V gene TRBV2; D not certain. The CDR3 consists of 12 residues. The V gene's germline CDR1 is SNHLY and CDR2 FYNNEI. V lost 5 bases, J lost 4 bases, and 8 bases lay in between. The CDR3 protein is CASSREITEAFF. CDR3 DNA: TGTGCCAGCAGTCGTGAAATCACTGAAGCTTTCTTT.

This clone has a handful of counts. CDR3 region: CSFRTQETQYF. The DNA of the CDR3 is TGCTCCTTTAGGACCCAAGAGACCCAGTACTTC. The V call is TRBV29-1, the J call TRBJ2-5; D gene unclear. Germline values: CDR1 SQVTM, CDR2 ANQGSEA. CDR3 length equals 11 residues.

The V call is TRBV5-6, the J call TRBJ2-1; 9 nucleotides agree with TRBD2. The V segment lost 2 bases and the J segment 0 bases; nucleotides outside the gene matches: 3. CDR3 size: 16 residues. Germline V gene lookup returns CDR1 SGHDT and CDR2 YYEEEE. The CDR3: CASSFLAGSSYNEQFF. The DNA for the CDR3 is TGTGCCAGCAGCTTCCTAGCGGGGAGCTCCTACAATGAGCAGTTCTTC.

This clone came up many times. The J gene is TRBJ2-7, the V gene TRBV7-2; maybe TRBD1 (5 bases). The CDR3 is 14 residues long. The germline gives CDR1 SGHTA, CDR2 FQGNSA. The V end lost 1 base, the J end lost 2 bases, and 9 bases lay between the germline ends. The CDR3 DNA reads TGTGCCAGCAGCTTAGAAAAGGGGCCCTACGAGCAGTACTTC. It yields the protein CASSLEKGPYEQYF.

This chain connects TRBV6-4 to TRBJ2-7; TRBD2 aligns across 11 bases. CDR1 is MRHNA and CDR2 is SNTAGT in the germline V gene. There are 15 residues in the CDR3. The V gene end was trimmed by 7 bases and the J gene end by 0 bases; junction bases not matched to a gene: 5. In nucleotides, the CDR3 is TGTGCCAGCACCCTAGCGGGAGGACTCTCCTACGAGCAGTACTTC. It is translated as CASTLAGGLSYEQYF.

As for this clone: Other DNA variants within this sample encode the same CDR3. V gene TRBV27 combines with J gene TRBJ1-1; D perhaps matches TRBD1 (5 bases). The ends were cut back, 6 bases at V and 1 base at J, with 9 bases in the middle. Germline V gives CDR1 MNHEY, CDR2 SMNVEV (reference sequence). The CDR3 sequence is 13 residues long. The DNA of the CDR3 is TGTGCCAGCAGGAAAACAGGGAACACTGAAGCTTTCTTT. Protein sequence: CASRKTGNTEAFF.

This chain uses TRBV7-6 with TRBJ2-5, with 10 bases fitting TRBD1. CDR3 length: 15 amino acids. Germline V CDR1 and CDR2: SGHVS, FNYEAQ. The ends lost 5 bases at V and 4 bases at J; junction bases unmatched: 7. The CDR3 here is CASSGDRGLGETQYF. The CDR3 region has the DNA TGTGCCAGCAGCGGCGACAGGGGGCTCGGAGAGACCCAGTACTTC.

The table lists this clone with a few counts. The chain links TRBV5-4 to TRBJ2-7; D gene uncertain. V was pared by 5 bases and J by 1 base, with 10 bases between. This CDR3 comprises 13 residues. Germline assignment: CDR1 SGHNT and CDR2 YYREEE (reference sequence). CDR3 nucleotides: TGTGCCAGCAGGGCTCAGGAGTCCTACGAGCAGTACTTC. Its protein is CASRAQESYEQYF.

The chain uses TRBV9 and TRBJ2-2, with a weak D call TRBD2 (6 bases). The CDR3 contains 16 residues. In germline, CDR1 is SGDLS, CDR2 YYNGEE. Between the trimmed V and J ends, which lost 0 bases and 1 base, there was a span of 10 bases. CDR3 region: CASSVGLELNTGELFF. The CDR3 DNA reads TGTGCCAGCAGCGTAGGACTAGAATTGAACACCGGGGAGCTGTTTTTT.

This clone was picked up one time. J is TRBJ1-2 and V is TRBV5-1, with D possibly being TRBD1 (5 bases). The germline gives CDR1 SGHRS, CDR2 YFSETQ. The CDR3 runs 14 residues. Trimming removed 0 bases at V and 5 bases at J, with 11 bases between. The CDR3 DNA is TGCGCCAGCAGCTTGGTGGGAGACAGTTATGGCTACACCTTC. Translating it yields CASSLVGDSYGYTF.

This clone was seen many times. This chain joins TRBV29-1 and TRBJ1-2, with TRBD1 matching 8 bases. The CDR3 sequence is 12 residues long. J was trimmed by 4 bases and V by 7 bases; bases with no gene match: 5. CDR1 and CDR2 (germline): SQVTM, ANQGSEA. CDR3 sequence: CSGQGPTYGYTF. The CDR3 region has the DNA TGCAGCGGACAGGGGCCTACCTATGGCTACACCTTC. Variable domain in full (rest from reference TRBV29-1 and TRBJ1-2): SAVISQKPSRDICQRGTSLTIQCQVDSQVTMMFWYRQQPGQSLTLIATANQGSEATYESGFVIDKFPISRPNLTFSTLTVSNMSPEDSSIYLCSGQGPTYGYTFGSGTRLTVV.